Only a few counts were recorded for the clone carrying this TCR beta chain. Its target is unknown. Each diabetic donor fulfilled classification criteria for either type 1 or type 2. This sample was taken from a study of type 1 and type 2 diabetes patients. In the study overall: A total of under 25,000,000 paired-end reads came from the whole study. Findings and limits, study-wide: Age and gender were not matched between study groups, possibly biasing interpretation.

There are 15 residues in the CDR3. V was cut by 5 bases and J by 8 bases, with 16 bases left in between. CDR1 is SGHTA and CDR2 is FQGNSA in the germline V gene. The PCR template was genomic DNA. Multiplex PCR with 30 forward and 13 reverse primers amplified the TCR beta CDR3. TCRdb processed the multiplex PCR reads anew with MiXCR; each CDR3 protein has one entry. Altogether about 250,000 distinct CDR3 sequences are present, more than 40% being singletons, with the ten largest covering roughly an eighth. The chain employs TRBV7-2 and TRBJ1-6, with D unresolved. Input material: peripheral blood mononuclear cells (PBMCs). This TCR was recovered from a man between 18 and 29 years old with type 2 diabetes. CDR3 sequence (DNA): TGTGCCAGCAGCCGCCGACTGGGCCTTGATTCACCCCTCCACTTT. This gives the protein CASSRRLGLDSPLHF.